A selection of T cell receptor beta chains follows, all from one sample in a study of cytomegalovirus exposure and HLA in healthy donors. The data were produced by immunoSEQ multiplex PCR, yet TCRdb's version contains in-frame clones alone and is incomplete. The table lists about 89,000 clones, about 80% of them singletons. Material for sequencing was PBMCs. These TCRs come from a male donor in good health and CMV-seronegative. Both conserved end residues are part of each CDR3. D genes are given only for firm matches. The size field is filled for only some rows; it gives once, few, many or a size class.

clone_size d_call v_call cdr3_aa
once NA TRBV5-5 CASSLEGFEAFF
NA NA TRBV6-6 CASSDMDRRNRETQYF
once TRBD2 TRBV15 CATSRDNLAGMYEQFF
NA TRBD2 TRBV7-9 CSSSFGGGRVEQFF
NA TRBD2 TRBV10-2 CASSDGGGFTYNEQFF
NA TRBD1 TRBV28 CASSFPRTGGYGETQYF
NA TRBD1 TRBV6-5 CASSGRGYQPQHF
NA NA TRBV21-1 CASRATADSCSYEQYF
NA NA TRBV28 CASSPLGATKGPQHF
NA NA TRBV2 CARGGNRGTGNTIYF
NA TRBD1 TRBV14 CASSLRDRRLNYGYTF
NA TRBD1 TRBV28 CASSRQGVGNIQYF
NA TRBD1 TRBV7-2 CASSLDSDREWSNQPQHF
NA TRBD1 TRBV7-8 CASRTGTGNYNEQFF
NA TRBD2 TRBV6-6 CASSYRAGDEETQYF
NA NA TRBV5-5 CASRLASGGGQPQHF
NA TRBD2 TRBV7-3 CASIVTSGGPDEQFF
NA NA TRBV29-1 CSVESPGANYGYTF
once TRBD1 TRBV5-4 CASSPDRGYGNTIYF
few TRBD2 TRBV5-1 CASRYWTSGMYRSSYNEQFF
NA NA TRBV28 CASSNSGSNQPQHF
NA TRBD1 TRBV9 CASSVGTTGVNTIYF
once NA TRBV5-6 CASSFAGGGLKNIQYF
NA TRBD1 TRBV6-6 CASRILGQGWGTQYF
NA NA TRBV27 CASTDRRGWTGELFF
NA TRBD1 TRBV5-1 CASSPDFRLDRENTEAFF
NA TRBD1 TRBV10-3 CAISDPFRSGQLEAFF
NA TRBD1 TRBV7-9 CASSPIGTGDSGPYEQYF
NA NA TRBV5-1 CASSLRVGEDNEQFF
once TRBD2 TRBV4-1 CASSQEPSGGRGEQYF
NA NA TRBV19 CASSIIRGNTEAFF
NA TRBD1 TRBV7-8 CASSPGGSMNTEAFF
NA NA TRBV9 CASSVGGTQETQYF
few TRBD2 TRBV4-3 CASSPLRGREGTGELFF
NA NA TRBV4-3 CASSQGRAEAFF